The clone carrying this T cell receptor beta chain was seen ten or more times. The sample is drawn from a study of T cells in Graves' hyperthyroidism and ophthalmopathy. There are 13 residues in the CDR3. In germline, CDR1 is DFQATT, CDR2 SNEGSKA (reference sequence). The germline V and J ends were trimmed by 0 bases and 3 bases, with 7 bases remaining between them. Regions amplified from RNA transcripts were the TCR beta CDR3 regions. HTBI primers were used for first-round RT-PCR of the TCR CDR3. Using its own MiXCR run on the multiplex PCR reads, TCRdb lists one record per CDR3 protein. The sample consists of approximately 300,000 distinct CDR3 sequences, around 19% of them appearing once. Uncontrolled infection, other autoimmune disease, pregnancy or lactation barred patients from enrollment. Diagnosing involved the use of clinical symptoms, serum thyroxine and TRAb, thyroid ultrasound and orbital computed tomography.

J is TRBJ2-3 and V is TRBV20-1; D not certain. The material sequenced was blood. The TCR was taken from a man aged 50 to 60 with Graves' ophthalmopathy. CDR3 nucleotides: TGCAGTGCTAGAGATGCGCAAACAGATACGCAGTATTTT. Amino acid sequence: CSARDAQTDTQYF.